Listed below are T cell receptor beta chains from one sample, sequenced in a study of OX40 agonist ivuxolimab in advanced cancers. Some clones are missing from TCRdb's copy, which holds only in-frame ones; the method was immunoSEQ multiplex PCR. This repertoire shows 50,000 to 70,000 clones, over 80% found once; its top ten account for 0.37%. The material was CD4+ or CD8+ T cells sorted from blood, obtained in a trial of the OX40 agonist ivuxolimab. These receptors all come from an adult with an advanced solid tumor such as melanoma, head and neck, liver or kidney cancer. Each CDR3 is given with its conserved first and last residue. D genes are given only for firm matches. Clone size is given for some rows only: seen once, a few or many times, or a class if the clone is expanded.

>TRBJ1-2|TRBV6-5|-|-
TGTGCCAGCAGAGAGACTAACTATGGCTACACCTTC
CASRETNYGYTF
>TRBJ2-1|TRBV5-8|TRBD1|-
TGTGCCAGCTTACAGGGGTTGAATGAGCAGTTCTTC
CASLQGLNEQFF
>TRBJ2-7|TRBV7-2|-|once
TGTGCCAGCAGCTTAGTAAGGTTTGCCTACGAGCAGTACTTC
CASSLVRFAYEQYF
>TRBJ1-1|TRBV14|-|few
TGTGCCAGCAGCCAAGTGGGCGGGACTGAAGCTTTCTTT
CASSQVGGTEAFF
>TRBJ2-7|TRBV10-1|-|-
TGCGCCAGCAGCACTCGGGACGCGAGCTCCTACGAGCAGTACTTC
CASSTRDASSYEQYF
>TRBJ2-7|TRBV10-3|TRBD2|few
TGTGCCATCAGTGAGTCGAAGCGGGAGGTCTCCTACGAGCAGTACTTC
CAISESKREVSYEQYF
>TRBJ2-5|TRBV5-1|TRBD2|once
TGCGCCAGCAGCACGGGACTAGCGGGGGAGTTCCAAGAGACCCAGTACTTC
CASSTGLAGEFQETQYF
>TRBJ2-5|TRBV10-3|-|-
TGTGCCATCAGTGAGTCTGTAGAGACCCAGTACTTC
CAISESVETQYF
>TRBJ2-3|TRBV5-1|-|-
TGCGCCAGCAGCTCCGACAGTCCCGGGACAGATACGCAGTATTTT
CASSSDSPGTDTQYF
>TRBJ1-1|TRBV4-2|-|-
TGTGCCAGCAGCCCCGGCGGTGGGGTCACTGAAGCTTTCTTT
CASSPGGGVTEAFF
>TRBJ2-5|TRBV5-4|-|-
TGTGCCAGCAGCTCTGACATACAAGAGACCCAGTACTTC
CASSSDIQETQYF
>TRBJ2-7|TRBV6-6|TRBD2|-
TGTGCCAGCAGCCCTGGACTAGCGGGAGGCCACGAGCAGTACTTC
CASSPGLAGGHEQYF
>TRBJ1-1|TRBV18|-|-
TGTGCCAGCTCAGAACAGGCGAACACTGAAGCTTTCTTT
CASSEQANTEAFF
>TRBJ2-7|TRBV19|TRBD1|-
TGTGCCAGTAGCGGGGACAGTTATACCTACGAGCAGTACTTC
CASSGDSYTYEQYF
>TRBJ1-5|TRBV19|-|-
TGTGCCAGTAGTAGGGTAGGGGGTAAGGTCGAGCCCCAGCATTTT
CASSRVGGKVEPQHF
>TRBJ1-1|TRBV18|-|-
TGTGCCAGCTCGGCGGACAGCAGCTACACTGAAGCTTTCTTT
CASSADSSYTEAFF
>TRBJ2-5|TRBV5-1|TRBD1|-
TGCGCCAGCAGCCCTGACAGGGTCGGGGAGACCCAGTACTTC
CASSPDRVGETQYF
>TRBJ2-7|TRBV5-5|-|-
TGTGCCAGCAGCTTCGCGGTAGGAGAGCAGTACTTC
CASSFAVGEQYF
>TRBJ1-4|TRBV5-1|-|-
TGCGCCAGCAGCTTGGTGCGACCCGGGACGACCGCAACTAATGAAAAACTGTTTTTT
CASSLVRPGTTATNEKLFF
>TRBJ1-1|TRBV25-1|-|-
TGTGCCAGCAGTGACTCACGGACGAACACTGAAGCTTTCTTT
CASSDSRTNTEAFF
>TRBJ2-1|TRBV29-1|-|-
TGCAGCGTTGAAGATGGAAAACTCGCCTACAATGAGCAGTTCTTC
CSVEDGKLAYNEQFF
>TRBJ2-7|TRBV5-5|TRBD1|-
TGTGCCAGCAGCCCGGGACAGGTCCACTCCTACGAGCAGTACTTC
CASSPGQVHSYEQYF
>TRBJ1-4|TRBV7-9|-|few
TGTGCCAGCAGCTCTGGAGATGAAAAACTGTTTTTT
CASSSGDEKLFF
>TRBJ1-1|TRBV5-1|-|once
TGCGCCAGCAGCTTGGCGATCGGGGCAGGGAACACTGAAGCTTTCTTT
CASSLAIGAGNTEAFF
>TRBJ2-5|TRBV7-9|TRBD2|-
TGTGCCAGCAGCTCATCAACCGGCGGGAGCACGTACCAAGAGACCCAGTACTTC
CASSSSTGGSTYQETQYF
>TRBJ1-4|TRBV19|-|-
TGTGCCAGTAGTACAGACAGACCTAATGAAAAACTGTTTTTT
CASSTDRPNEKLFF
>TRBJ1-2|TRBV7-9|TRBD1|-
TGTGCCAGCAGCTTAGCGCCGGGACAGGGCTTTGGCTACACCTTC
CASSLAPGQGFGYTF
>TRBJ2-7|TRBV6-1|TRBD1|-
TGTGCCAGCAGCGTTACCGGGACAGGGTCCTACGAGCAGTACTTC
CASSVTGTGSYEQYF
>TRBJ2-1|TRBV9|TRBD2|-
TGTGCCAGCAGCCTCAATAGCGGGAACTTACAAGGAGAGCAGTTCTTC
CASSLNSGNLQGEQFF
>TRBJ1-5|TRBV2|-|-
TGTGCCAGCAGTGTGGAGGGGCCGTATAGCAATCAGCCCCAGCATTTT
CASSVEGPYSNQPQHF
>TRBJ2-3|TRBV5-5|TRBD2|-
TGTGCCAGCAGCTTGGGGGTCGGGAGGTCAGATACGCAGTATTTT
CASSLGVGRSDTQYF
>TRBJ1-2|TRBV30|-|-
TGTGCCTGGACAGCGGGCCCGAGCGGCTACACCTTC
CAWTAGPSGYTF
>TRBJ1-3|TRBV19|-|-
TGTGCCAGTAGTAACGCACCGACCTCTGGAAACACCATATATTTT
CASSNAPTSGNTIYF
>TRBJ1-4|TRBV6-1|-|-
TGTGCCAGCGGAAAAAGAAGTTTGAATGAAAAACTGTTTTTT
CASGKRSLNEKLFF
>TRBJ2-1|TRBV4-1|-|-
TGCGCCAGCAGCCAAGATAGCGTCACCCGTCAGTGGCGGTTCTTC
CASSQDSVTRQWRFF
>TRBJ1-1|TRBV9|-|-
TGTGCCAGCAGCCCTCTGGCAGACGACACTGAAGCTTTCTTT
CASSPLADDTEAFF
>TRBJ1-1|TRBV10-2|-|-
TGCGCCAGCATTCCATCCGTCCCATCCTCGGAAGCTTTCTTT
CASIPSVPSSEAFF
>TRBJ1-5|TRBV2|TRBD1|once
TGTGCCAGTACAACAGGGGGCAATCAGCCCCAGCATTTT
CASTTGGNQPQHF
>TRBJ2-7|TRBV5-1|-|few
TGCGCCAGCAGCCCAAATGTCGACGAGCAGTACTTC
CASSPNVDEQYF
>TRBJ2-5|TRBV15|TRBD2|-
TGTGCCACCAGCAGAGCGGGGGGGGTGGCGGCCCAGTACTTC
CATSRAGGVAAQYF
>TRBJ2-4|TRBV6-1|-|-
TGTGCCAGCAGTGAATGGGGACCAAACATTCAGTACTTC
CASSEWGPNIQYF
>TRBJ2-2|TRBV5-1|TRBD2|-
TGCGCCAGCAGCTTTGGCGGGACTAGCGGGAGCCCCGGGGAGCTGTTTTTT
CASSFGGTSGSPGELFF
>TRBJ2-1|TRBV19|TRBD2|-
TGTGCCAGTAGGATAAATAGCGGGGGGGATTCTTACAATGAGCAGTTCTTC
CASRINSGGDSYNEQFF
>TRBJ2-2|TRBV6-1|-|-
TGTGCCAGCAGGCCGGGACTCCAATTGTCCGGGGAGCTGTTTTTT
CASRPGLQLSGELFF
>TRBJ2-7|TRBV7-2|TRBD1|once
TGTGCCAGCAGCCCCTCGACCGGGACAGGCTCCTACGAGCAGTACTTC
CASSPSTGTGSYEQYF
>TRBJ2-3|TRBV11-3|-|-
TGTGCCAGCAGCCGAAGTAGGGGTAGCGCAGATACGCAGTATTTT
CASSRSRGSADTQYF
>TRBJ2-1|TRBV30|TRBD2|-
TGTGCCTGGAGTGGAGGGGGACTAGCGGGAGGGTCCAGCTCCTACAATGAGCAGTTCTTC
CAWSGGGLAGGSSSYNEQFF
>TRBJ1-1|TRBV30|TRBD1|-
TGTGCCTGGAGTGTAGGGATGGGGACAGGGGGAACCACTGAAGCTTTCTTT
CAWSVGMGTGGTTEAFF
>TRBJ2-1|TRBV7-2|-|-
TGTGCCAGCAGCAAACCGGGGCGCCAAGAGCAGTTCTTC
CASSKPGRQEQFF